The 27 T cell receptor beta chains below come from one sample, sequenced in a study of T cells in localized non-small cell lung cancer. Measured with immunoSEQ multiplex PCR; TCRdb has only the in-frame clones, and not every one. The sample lists over a thousand clones, less than 40% occurring once. The sample was lung tumor tissue, taken before any cancer treatment. These receptors were obtained from a male donor aged 60 or older with stage I squamous cell lung carcinoma.

This clone is categorized as medium-sized (0.01 to 0.1%). The chain links TRBV9 to TRBJ1-1, with D maybe TRBD1 (5 bases). V lost 2 bases to trimming and J lost 6 bases, with 14 bases between them. Germline V lookup: CDR1 SGDLS, CDR2 YYNGEE. This CDR3 region has 14 residues. The CDR3 loop is CASSVVPEGPEAFF. CDR3 DNA sequence: TGTGCCAGCAGCGTCGTACCGGAGGGGCCTGAAGCTTTCTTT. Filled out from reference TRBV9 and TRBJ1-1, the complete variable domain reads DSGVTQTPKHLITATGQRVTLRCSPRSGDLSVYWYQQSLDQGLQFLIQYYNGEERAKGNILERFSAQQFPDLHSELNLSSLELGDSALYFCASSVVPEGPEAFFGQGTRLTVV.

This clone is judged medium-sized. V usage is TRBV4-1 and J usage is TRBJ1-3; weak D call: TRBD1 (6 bases). The CDR3 totals 17 residues. The V and J ends lost 4 bases and 0 bases respectively, with 16 bases between them. Germline V gene lookup returns CDR1 MGHRA and CDR2 YSYEKL. CDR3: CASSPVWGQSSGNTIYF. CDR3 nucleotide sequence: TGCGCCAGCAGCCCAGTCTGGGGGCAGAGCTCTGGAAACACCATATATTTT.

The genes are TRBV18 and TRBJ2-7; possible D gene TRBD1, 5 bases. The germline CDR1 and CDR2 sequences are KGHSH and LQKENI. The V end was cut by 2 bases, the J end by 7 bases, with 21 bases between. The CDR3 contains 16 residues. The DNA for the CDR3 is TGTGCCAGCTCACCAAAGTCCACCCAGGGTGGGCAAGAGCAGTACTTC. It specifies CASSPKSTQGGQEQYF.

The chain carries TRBV19 and TRBJ1-2; D is possibly TRBD1 (6 bases). The V and J ends lost 4 bases and 10 bases respectively, with 16 bases between them. Germline CDR1 and CDR2: LNHDA and SQIVND (reference sequence). The CDR3 spans 13 residues. Here the CDR3 reads CASSTPDRSLYTF. The CDR3, as DNA: TGTGCCAGTAGTACCCCCGACAGGTCCCTCTACACCTTC. The whole variable domain, filled in from reference TRBV19 and TRBJ1-2, reads DGGITQSPKYLFRKEGQNVTLSCEQNLNHDAMYWYRQDPGQGLRLIYYSQIVNDFQKGDIAEGYSVSREKKESFPLTVTSAQKNPTAFYLCASSTPDRSLYTFGSGTRLTVV.

V and J are TRBV28 and TRBJ1-3; D call uncertain. V shed 1 base and J shed 4 bases, with 11 bases lying between them. CDR3 length: 15 residues. Per the germline V gene, CDR1 is MDHEN and CDR2 is SYDVKM. The CDR3 reads CASSLFIRSGNTIYF. The CDR3 nucleotides read TGTGCCAGCAGTTTATTCATCAGGTCCGGAAACACCATATATTTT.

This clone was seen more than once but under ten times. The V gene is TRBV6-4, the J gene TRBJ2-6; D is ambiguous. Germline loops: CDR1 MRHNA, CDR2 SNTAGT. The CDR3 runs to 19 residues. The ends were cut back, 5 bases at V and 5 bases at J, with 25 bases in the middle. As DNA, the CDR3 is TGTGCCAGCAGTACGTTAGACTGGCATCGACAAAGTCGGGCCAACGTCCTGACTTTC. Protein: CASSTLDWHRQSRANVLTF.

This clone was counted between two and nine times. The chain links TRBV28 to TRBJ2-2, with unresolved D. V was pared by 6 bases and J by 6 bases, with 14 bases between. This CDR3 has 14 amino acids. Germline values: CDR1 MDHEN, CDR2 SYDVKM. The CDR3 DNA is TGTGCCAGCAGCCCGGAGAAGAGGTCCGGGGAGCTGTTTTTT. Protein product: CASSPEKRSGELFF.

The genes are TRBV10-2 and TRBJ2-7; TRBD2 matches at 10 bases. Germline lookup yields CDR1 WSHSY and CDR2 SAAADI. CDR3 size: 14 residues. The junction had 9 bases not matched to a gene; V was cut back by 6 bases and J by 7 bases. The DNA of the CDR3 is TGCGCCAGCAGAGTGCTAGCGGGAGTGTGGGAGCAGTACTTC. Its protein is CASRVLAGVWEQYF.

This chain connects TRBV14 to TRBJ2-4; no clear D. Per germline, CDR1 SGHDN and CDR2 FVKESK. The ends were cut back, 1 base at V and 5 bases at J, with 6 bases in the middle. The CDR3 has 13 amino acids. Written as DNA, the CDR3 is TGTGCCAGCAGCCAAGTGCCAGAAAACATTCAGTACTTC. This gives the protein CASSQVPENIQYF.

This clone is a singleton in its sample. V and J are TRBV23-1 and TRBJ2-3; D is tentatively TRBD1 or TRBD2 (6 bases each). TRBV23-1 qualifies as an ORF whose function is uncertain. Trimming took off 7 bases at V and 5 bases at J, with 31 bases between the two ends. The length of the CDR3 is 19 residues. The CDR3 nucleotides read TGCGCCAGCAATTGGGACTCGGGGCAGGGGATTGACGCAGAAGATACGCAGTATTTT. Protein sequence: CASNWDSGQGIDAEDTQYF.

This clone was seen only a few times. The CDR3 nucleotides read TGCAGCTCAGATAGGGATGAGGGCTATGGCTACACCTTC. Its protein is CSSDRDEGYGYTF. The genes are TRBV29-1 and TRBJ1-2; D is undetermined. The germline V gene encodes CDR1 SQVTM and CDR2 ANQGSEA. Trimming stripped 8 bases from V and 4 bases from J, with 17 bases between. The CDR3 covers 13 residues. The whole variable domain, filled in from reference TRBV29-1 and TRBJ1-2, reads SAVISQKPSRDICQRGTSLTIQCQVDSQVTMMFWYRQQPGQSLTLIATANQGSEATYESGFVIDKFPISRPNLTFSTLTVSNMSPEDSSIYLCSSDRDEGYGYTFGSGTRLTVV.

This clone was detected only a few times. This chain uses TRBV19 with TRBJ2-7; 12 bases fit TRBD1. The trim removed 8 bases at V and 6 bases at J, leaving 8 bases unmatched. Germline V gene lookup returns CDR1 LNHDA and CDR2 SQIVND (reference sequence). The CDR3 contains 14 residues. CDR3 loop: CASGQGQGASEQYF. The CDR3 DNA sequence: TGTGCCAGTGGCCAGGGACAGGGGGCGTCCGAGCAGTACTTC.

The chain combines TRBV5-1 with TRBJ2-1, with no clear D. V was clipped by 0 bases and J by 6 bases, with 13 bases between them. CDR1 SGHRS and CDR2 YFSETQ come from the germline V gene. The CDR3 extends over 15 amino acids. This CDR3 is CASSLAPPGPNEQFF. In DNA, the CDR3 is TGCGCCAGCAGCTTGGCCCCTCCAGGCCCCAATGAGCAGTTCTTC.

The chain couples TRBV7-5 to TRBJ1-3. TRBV7-5 counts as a pseudogene. The CDR3 has 16 amino acids. The CDR3 is CASSLASRGGENTIYF. CDR3 DNA: TGTGCCAGCAGCTTAGCTTCCAGGGGAGGCGAAAACACCATATATTTT.

This chain's CDR3 is CAWSETGGKGANVLTF. The CDR3 DNA is TGTGCCTGGAGTGAGACAGGGGGGAAAGGGGCCAACGTCCTGACTTTC. The chain has TRBV30 and TRBJ2-6; 9 bases are shared with TRBD1. This CDR3 comprises 16 residues. Looked up from germline, CDR1 is GTSNPN and CDR2 is SVGIG (reference sequence). J lost 4 bases, V lost 1 base, and 5 bases had no gene match.

This clone rates as medium-sized (0.01 to 0.1%). V usage is TRBV11-3 and J usage is TRBJ1-1; no clear D gene. The CDR3 length is 14 residues. V dropped 4 bases and J dropped 5 bases, with 14 bases sitting between them. Germline CDR1 and CDR2: SGHNT and YENEEA. For the CDR3, the DNA is TGTGCCAGCAGCTGGAAGGGAGCGGGAACTGAAGCTTTCTTT. Residues: CASSWKGAGTEAFF.

This clone occurred a few times. The CDR3 loop is CAANRDEDNEQFF. The CDR3, as DNA: TGTGCCGCAAACCGGGACGAGGACAATGAGCAGTTCTTC. The chain couples TRBV9 to TRBJ2-1, with D perhaps being TRBD1 or TRBD2 (5 bases each). Germline V gene lookup returns CDR1 SGDLS and CDR2 YYNGEE. The CDR3 runs 13 residues. Trimming left V 10 bases short and J 5 bases short, with 16 bases between.

The chain has TRBV19 and TRBJ2-5, with TRBD1 as a possible D gene (6 bases). This CDR3 region has 14 residues. CDR1 is LNHDA and CDR2 is SQIVND in the germline V gene (reference sequence). V was clipped by 5 bases and J by 7 bases, with 17 bases between them. The CDR3 DNA reads TGTGCCAGTAGTGGAACCCACAGGGCCCCGACCCAGTACTTC. It translates to CASSGTHRAPTQYF.

There are a few counts of this clone. The chain combines TRBV11-3 with TRBJ2-5; D perhaps matches TRBD1 (6 bases). This CDR3 comprises 14 residues. V was clipped by 1 base and J by 4 bases, with 10 bases between them. Per the germline V gene, CDR1 is SGHNT and CDR2 is YENEEA. The CDR3 sequence is CASSLVRGGETQYF. Written as DNA, the CDR3 is TGTGCCAGCAGCTTAGTAAGAGGGGGAGAGACCCAGTACTTC.

DNA for the CDR3: TGTGCCAGCAGTTACTCGGAGAACACTGAAGCTTTCTTT. Translation gives CASSYSENTEAFF. The chain is built from TRBV6-8 and TRBJ1-1; D not resolved. CDR3 length: 13 residues. The germline V gene encodes CDR1 MNHGY and CDR2 SAAAGT. V lost 0 bases to trimming and J lost 1 base, with 3 bases between them.

A few counts support this clone. The CDR3 is CASSLAYNEQFF. DNA for the CDR3: TGTGCCAGCAGTCTGGCTTACAATGAGCAGTTCTTC. This chain uses TRBV25-1 with TRBJ2-1; D call uncertain. CDR3 size: 12 residues. The V end lost 5 bases, the J end lost 4 bases, and 6 bases lay between the germline ends. CDR1 is MGHDK, CDR2 SYGVNS, per germline.

The chain carries TRBV19 and TRBJ2-7, with no clear D. The germline gives CDR1 LNHDA, CDR2 SQIVND (reference sequence). V was shortened by 1 base and J by 3 bases, with 4 bases between the two germline ends. This CDR3 has 12 residues. Here the CDR3 reads CASSIGGYEQYF. The CDR3 DNA is TGTGCCAGTAGTATAGGTGGCTACGAGCAGTACTTC. Complete variable domain (other parts from reference TRBV19 and TRBJ2-7): DGGITQSPKYLFRKEGQNVTLSCEQNLNHDAMYWYRQDPGQGLRLIYYSQIVNDFQKGDIAEGYSVSREKKESFPLTVTSAQKNPTAFYLCASSIGGYEQYFGPGTRLTVT.

This clone was found a few times. The V call is TRBV18, the J call TRBJ2-1; 12 bases match TRBD2. The CDR3 length is 16 residues. The V segment lost 1 base and the J segment 7 bases; nucleotides outside the gene matches: 5. Germline V gene lookup returns CDR1 KGHSH and CDR2 LQKENI. CDR3 amino acids: CASSPRGLAGGNEQFF. CDR3 nucleotides: TGTGCCAGCTCACCACGGGGGCTAGCGGGAGGGAATGAGCAGTTCTTC.

The chain uses TRBV28 and TRBJ1-4; D is undetermined. Trimming shortened V by 6 bases and J by 0 bases, and 29 bases separated the two germline ends. The CDR3 covers 21 residues. Germline CDR1 is MDHEN and CDR2 is SYDVKM. The CDR3 loop is CASSNHHKSRLRAATNEKLFF. CDR3 bases: TGTGCCAGCAGCAACCACCACAAGAGTCGATTACGTGCTGCAACTAATGAAAAACTGTTTTTT.

This clone was seen more than once but under ten times. The chain uses TRBV19 and TRBJ1-2; 11 nucleotides match TRBD1. V lost 8 bases and J lost 8; bases outside the gene matches: 4. This CDR3 is built from 12 residues. CDR1 is LNHDA and CDR2 is SQIVND in the germline V gene (reference sequence). CDR3 bases: TGTGCCAGTGGACAGGGGGCCCGCGGCTACACCTTC. Translating it yields CASGQGARGYTF.

This clone has just a few counts. The chain uses TRBV6-8 and TRBJ2-2, with D possibly matching TRBD1 (7 bases). Germline CDR1 and CDR2: MNHGY and SAAAGT. The CDR3 is 15 residues long. V was trimmed by 7 bases and J by 8 bases, leaving 20 bases between them. The CDR3 loop reads CASTSDYRGWGELFF. CDR3 nucleotide sequence: TGTGCCAGCACCTCGGACTACAGGGGTTGGGGGGAGCTGTTTTTT.

The chain is built from TRBV28 and TRBJ1-2, with D perhaps TRBD1 (6 bases). Trimming cost V 3 bases and J 9 bases, with 20 bases left between them. CDR3 length: 15 residues. Germline V gene lookup returns CDR1 MDHEN and CDR2 SYDVKM. CDR3 protein: CASSLGGQLRESYTF. CDR3 DNA: TGTGCCAGCAGTTTGGGGGGCCAGCTAAGAGAGAGCTACACCTTC.